This T cell receptor (beta chain) was retrieved from a study of control samples from healthy donors and cancer patients. This clone was recorded once. Unmatched junction bases numbered 10, after V lost 1 base and J lost 4 bases. This CDR3 is built from 17 residues. The germline V gene has CDR1 SEHNR and CDR2 FQNEAQ (reference sequence). Sequencing was performed with immunoSEQ multiplex PCR; in TCRdb, only in-frame clones are kept and a portion is missing. Of nearly 200,000 clones listed, about 91% are singletons. This chain joins TRBV7-9 and TRBJ2-7; 10 nucleotides align to TRBD1. The sequencing input was blood. This receptor was obtained from a man between 25 and 39 years old in good health. DNA of the CDR3: TGTGCCAGCAGCTTAGAAGGTTTCGGGACAGGGGAGTACGAGCAGTACTTC. Translation gives CASSLEGFGTGEYEQYF.